This is a list of T cell receptor beta chains from one sample in a study of T cell repertoires in cytomegalovirus infection. TCRdb fed the reads into MiXCR, producing one record per CDR3 protein. The sample records nearly 450,000 distinct CDR3 sequences, roughly a third being singletons. Sequencing used PBMCs. These receptors all come from a human donor in good health (CMV status not recorded). Some clones in this sample may be carry-over from other donors' samples. Each CDR3 is given with its conserved first and last residue. The order of the fields is V gene, clone size, D gene, J gene, CDR3 DNA, CDR3 protein. D genes are given only for firm matches. Only part of the rows carry a size: once, few, many, or a class if the clone is expanded.

>TRBV2|few|.|TRBJ1-1
TGTGCCAGCGACGTAGCCAACACTGAAGCTTTCTTT
CASDVANTEAFF
>TRBV12-3/TRBV12-4|.|.|TRBJ2-7
TGTGCCAGCAGTTCTAAGGGGGTCCACGCCCACGAGCAGTACTTC
CASSSKGVHAHEQYF
>TRBV7-8|few|TRBD1|TRBJ2-3
TGTGCCAGCAGCTTAGACAGGGGGCGCGATACGCAGTATTTT
CASSLDRGRDTQYF
>TRBV7-2|many|.|TRBJ1-1
TGTGCCAGCAGCTTAAGCGGGGCTGAAGCTTTCTTT
CASSLSGAEAFF
>TRBV7-8|many|.|TRBJ2-1
TGTGCCAGCAGCAGTCAGGGTGGACCCTACAATGAGCAGTTCTTC
CASSSQGGPYNEQFF
>TRBV7-2|many|TRBD2|TRBJ2-3
TGTGCCAGCAGCTATAGCGGGGGGGCTAGCACAGATACGCAGTATTTT
CASSYSGGASTDTQYF
>TRBV4-1|.|TRBD1|TRBJ1-6
TGCGCCAGCAGCCAAGCGACAGGGAATTCACCCCTCCACTTT
CASSQATGNSPLHF
>TRBV7-8|.|.|TRBJ1-1
TGTGCCAGCAGCCCGTTGACCGGGGCTAAGAACACTGAAGCTTTCTTT
CASSPLTGAKNTEAFF
>TRBV20-1|few|.|TRBJ2-7
TGCAGTGCTAGGGGCGGGTCAGGGGCCTACGAGCAGTACTTC
CSARGGSGAYEQYF
>TRBV7-2|many|.|TRBJ1-2
TGTGCCAGCAGCTCCCGGACCCTCACAAATCTTGGTGGCTACACCTTC
CASSSRTLTNLGGYTF
>TRBV6-1|many|.|TRBJ1-5
TGTGCCAGCAGTGAGAAGGGACGGCTCGGTCAGCCCCAGCATTTT
CASSEKGRLGQPQHF
>TRBV2|few|TRBD1|TRBJ2-5
TGTGCCAGCAAAGGGTCCACAGGGGTTATGGTGGGGCAAGAGACCCAGTACTTC
CASKGSTGVMVGQETQYF
>TRBV7-6|many|TRBD2|TRBJ2-2
TGTGCCAGCAGCTCCATTGCGGGGGGGCCTTACACCGGGGAGCTGTTTTTT
CASSSIAGGPYTGELFF
>TRBV7-3|few|.|TRBJ2-7
TGTGCCAGCAGTTCAAATCCCGGGAGCTCCTACGAGCAGTACTTC
CASSSNPGSSYEQYF
>TRBV12-3/TRBV12-4|many|.|TRBJ2-1
TGTGCCAGCAGGACGGGCCTGACTGATGATAAGCAGTTCTTC
CASRTGLTDDKQFF
>TRBV11-2|.|TRBD2|TRBJ2-3
TGTGCCAGCAGCCTGTACGGGACTAGCGGCACAGATACGCAGTATTTT
CASSLYGTSGTDTQYF
>TRBV19|few|.|TRBJ1-4
TGTGCCAGTAGCCCCGCCGGGACGGGACATGAAAAACTGTTTTTT
CASSPAGTGHEKLFF
>TRBV27|few|.|TRBJ1-4
TGTGCCAGCAGTTGGAGGGGGGCTAATGAAAAACTGTTTTTT
CASSWRGANEKLFF
>TRBV15|few|.|TRBJ2-5
TGTGCCACCAGCAGAGAAAGGCTACAAGAGACCCAGTACTTC
CATSRERLQETQYF
>TRBV7-9|.|.|TRBJ1-4
TGTGCCAGCAGCTTAGCGTCAGCCTCAACTAATGAAAAACTGTTTTTT
CASSLASASTNEKLFF
>TRBV29-1|.|TRBD2|TRBJ2-1
TGCAGCGTTGAAGATCTTCCTAGCGGGGGGGCGGTAAGTGAGCAGTTCTTC
CSVEDLPSGGAVSEQFF
>TRBV19|.|.|TRBJ2-7
TGTGCCAGTAGTCGACGGACACTCTCCTACGAGCAGTACTTC
CASSRRTLSYEQYF